This T cell receptor (beta chain) was identified during a study of cytomegalovirus exposure and HLA in healthy donors (dated by TCRdb to about 2017). Background for the entire study: According to an earlier analysis of a few hundred of the donors, about 179 million T cells yielded 90 million to 140 million unique TCR beta sequences and more than 250 Gb of sequence data. A later genetic analysis used genome-wide SNP genotypes for about 65% of the 666 donors, treating that subset as a discovery cohort. Among around 400 genotyped donors of the cohort, an average of around 240,000 unique TCR beta nucleotide sequences were sequenced per donor, 15% to 20% of them non-productive. Class I and class II HLA loci were covered by the typing at four-digit resolution. In a later analysis, previously published TCR beta repertoires from several hundred donors were re-analyzed and high-resolution HLA genotyping was added so that TCR occurrence patterns could be studied. All discovery cohort repertoires had been generated on a single sequencing platform. Donor age, sex, ethnicity and CMV serostatus were collected together with the repertoire data. Typing coverage varied by locus: roughly 620-640 donors for A, B, C, DRB1 and DQB1; 522 for DQA1; around 570 for DPA1; about 450 for DPB1. Among the 398 genotyped donors, approximately 82% belonged to the genetic ancestry cluster associated with self-reported Caucasian donors. The study aimed to test whether signatures of past pathogen exposure could be identified by cataloging public T cell receptors. The study used immunosequencing to profile the T cell repertoires of 670 or so subjects and linked those repertoires to cytomegalovirus serostatus. Rather than drawing on any new phenotypic data, the later analysis identified candidate immune exposures from TCR beta sequences and the way those sequences occurred across donors. In an earlier analysis of roughly 580 of the donors, high-throughput TCR beta sequencing was used to judge whether each TCR beta V gene segment behaved as functional or pseudogenic. Along with the roughly 710-subject first cohort, a separate validation cohort of 120 different subjects was used. High-throughput TCR immunosequencing, statistical association of individual TCRs with disease status, and machine learning were combined to predict cytomegalovirus infection status. Approximately 300 gigabases of sequencing data and tens of millions of unique TCR sequences were included in an early release covering 550 to 650 HLA-typed donors. Four to six DR-DQ haplotypes were handled as single units for association and clustering, since linkage in the cohort was strong. Results and caveats for the whole study, not just this receptor: Approximately 18 rarely observed V segments, including chromosome 9 orphons, were excluded from the earlier analysis of approximately 500 of the donors because counts were too low. It was suggested by the authors that the approach could potentially be generalized to other disease states and immunological phenotypes. According to a later analysis, parvovirus B19, influenza, CMV and Epstein-Barr virus appeared linked to several top co-occurrence clusters. A further reported finding was that TCR beta sequences accurately predicted the HLA-A and HLA-B alleles for most subjects in the first cohort. While some public TCRs were present in many individuals, most TCR sequences turned up only very rarely across donors. Broadly in line with IMGT annotations, most TCR beta V segments showed up in productive rearrangements about 87% or about 30% of the time in an earlier analysis of 450 to 750 of the donors. Strong co-occurrence of HLA alleles, especially DR and DQ, made assigning TCR associations to individual alleles difficult. A later genetic analysis reported fewer N-insertions in productive TCRs among donors in an Asian-associated ancestry cluster than the approximately 670-donor mean. Linkage disequilibrium might explain the correlated functional status among segregating V segments, but an unknown experimental factor could not be excluded. The 87-base-pair reads could not distinguish some IMGT-functional V segments, including TRBV6-2 and TRBV6-3, so those segments were excluded. In both the original and validation cohorts, the classifier was reported to diagnose cytomegalovirus status with high specificity and sensitivity. The study listed 164 TCR beta chains as associated with cytomegalovirus. In vitro tests confirmed that a few of the cytomegalovirus-associated TCR beta chains recognize cytomegalovirus antigens. Only TCR beta chains were sequenced in this cohort, and the absence of alpha or paired-chain data limited detectable features. Immune exposure information for the cohort was limited to CMV serostatus. Most CMV-associated TCR beta chains appeared to be HLA-restricted in a later analysis, and the HLA associations seemed to be driven largely by CMV exposure. A later genetic analysis associated a missense DCLRE1C variant with V-gene and J-gene trimming of TCR beta chains, and an independent cohort replicated the association. Specific HLA alleles were associated with 15,000 to 20,000 TCR beta sequences at a false discovery rate of 0.05 in a later analysis. A later analysis found that TCR association rates varied across HLA loci, with DRB1 alleles showing the most associated TCRs and HLA-C alleles the fewest. Roughly uniform sequencing depth across donors was assumed in presence/absence analyses, although this assumption may not hold. In a later analysis, HLA-associated TCR beta chains were found to be more clonally expanded and to have lower generation probabilities than equally common non-associated chains. Because HLA typing was unavailable for some donors at each locus, only the typed subset was used in association tests. A cluster of highly shared sequence variants was judged likely to represent a technical artifact of the sequencing pipeline.

The cohort comprised 710 or so healthy bone marrow donors. At the time of sampling, all cohort members were nominally healthy, though unrecorded immune exposures were likely present. The donor tested CMV seronegative, placing the donor among the 350 to 400 seronegative members of the cohort. A peripheral blood sample was provided by each donor, and peripheral blood mononuclear cells were used for TCR beta sequencing. Genomic DNA extraction from the blood cell samples was performed with the Qiagen DNeasy Blood Extraction Kit. Turning to this clone: Its antigen is still unknown. No much larger clone exists at a distance of one base, and base qualities are not known.

V is trimmed back by 3 bases and J by 2 bases, and the junction contains 11 bases that no gene match accounts for. Per the germline V gene (reference sequence), SGHNT is the CDR1 and YYREEE is the CDR2. The CDR3 spans 17 residues, from the cysteine through the phenylalanine. Only the CDR3 portion is preserved as DNA: 51 bases, with reading frame beginning at the first base. Libraries were built with the immunoSEQ multiplex PCR assay. The multiplex PCR relied on a mix of 60 forward primers for TCR Vbeta segments and 13 reverse primers for TCR Jbeta segments. The CDR3 region of rearranged TCR beta genes was amplified from genomic DNA by a multiplex PCR assay. Amplified TCR beta libraries were sequenced as 87-base-pair reads on the Illumina HiSeq System. The original pipeline was this. A later analysis tallied 80 million to 95 million unique TCR beta chains across the 700 or so repertoires, and around 10 million of those chains were shared by two or more donors. A nearest-neighbor algorithm error-corrected the raw reads and collapsed the reads into unique sequences, merging closely related sequences to remove PCR and sequencing errors. To assign V, D and J gene segments, CDR3 sequences were aligned to IMGT reference sequences. For a sequence to be retained, a match of at least six nucleotides was required to both a V gene segment and a J gene segment. Rearrangements were classified as productive when the CDR3 lacked stop codons and remained in frame with V and J, and all other rearrangements were classified as non-productive. CDR3 was defined by IMGT convention, running from the second conserved V-encoded cysteine to the conserved J-encoded phenylalanine. The earlier analysis of some 600 of the donors excluded sequences that lacked an unambiguous match to a single V gene segment. In an earlier analysis of approximately 590 of the donors, a V segment was called functional when productive rearrangements were above 56.7%, and segregating when the standard deviation between donors exceeded 5%. A statistical classification framework was developed to diagnose cytomegalovirus status using the catalog of TCR beta chain sequences. In a later analysis, V and J genes were assigned by comparing TCR nucleotide sequences against IMGT/GENE-DB human TR gene sequences. Using the TCRdist pipeline, a later analysis assigned CDR3 sequences along with most-parsimonious VDJ recombination scenarios. A later analysis defined each TCR beta chain by its CDR3 amino acid sequence plus V-gene family, and excluded reads lacking a unique V-gene family. To address suspected cross-contamination and a sequencing artifact, a later analysis removed a few hundred highly shared, low-generation-probability nucleotide sequences. A later analysis calculated a clonal expansion index for each public chain from normalized within-repertoire ranks of inferred template counts. Generation probabilities in a later analysis came from a VDJ recombination model fitted to out-of-frame rearrangements, and those results were checked against IGoR. Hypergeometric tests were used in a later analysis to score TCR-TCR, TCR-HLA and TCR-CMV co-occurrence, with a repertoire-size bias correction applied to the TCR pairs. In a later analysis, false discovery rates were estimated by permuting HLA or CMV assignments 20 times. In a later analysis, co-occurring TCRs were grouped with DBSCAN, and TCRdist sequence similarity was added when clustering was performed within HLA-allele-positive subsets. Repertoires with fewer than 30,000 or more than 120,000 public chains, plus five repertoires with anomalous nucleotide sharing, were excluded from co-occurrence clustering. TCRdb re-hosts the immuneACCESS table, in-frame sequences only. Its copies lack some clones; in the studies checked, an unresolved V gene accounts for under half of them, and the cause for the rest is not known. V, J and clone size are taken as reported in that table, and D and trimming were inferred from the DNA itself. For this sample there are roughly 150,000 clones; approximately 88% appear just once. Together, the top ten hold roughly 1.4% of the sample.

The TCR comes from a woman between 18 and 30 years old in good health and CMV-seronegative. Recombination joined TRBV5-4 with TRBJ2-4; TRBD1 aligns with 7 central bases. Sequencing was done on a sample of PBMCs. The CDR3 protein: CASSWVGTAATKNIQYF. The DNA sequence follows: TGTGCCAGCAGCTGGGTGGGGACAGCGGCAACCAAAAACATTCAGTACTTC. The CDR3, completed at both ends by the reference TRBV5-4 and TRBJ2-4 genes, gives the full variable domain ETGVTQSPTHLIKTRGQQVTLRCSSQSGHNTVSWYQQALGQGPQFIFQYYREEENGRGNFPPRFSGLQFPNYSSELNVNALELDDSALYLCASSWVGTAATKNIQYFGAGTRLSVL.